The T cell receptor beta chain described here comes from a study of blood T cell repertoires in COVID-19 (dated by TCRdb to the early 2020s). About the study as a whole: Collaborator samples came from the United States, Italy and Spain and covered acute and convalescent phases of COVID-19. The repertoires were released in a freely available public database meant as a resource for research on the immune response to SARS-CoV-2. The material from the prospective study consisted of cDNA or gDNA derived from T cells, B-cell-depleted T cells, or PBMCs. Where available, HLA class I and class II types were taken from metadata supplied by the sample provider and were not determined by assay-based typing. The samples were drawn from two sources: the first 160 participants of the ongoing ImmuneRACE study, and 1,254 subjects contributed by 6 global collaborators. The dataset comprised deeply sampled blood TCRbeta repertoires from subjects exposed to, actively infected with, or recovered from COVID-19. A de-identified subject ID, COVID-19 status, age in years and sex were almost always included in the sample metadata. The full study reports these points: Clinical and demographic metadata were provided uncurated, with the amount varying by source and participant.

TCRbeta CDR3 regions were amplified from genomic DNA by means of the immunoSEQ Assay, a bias-controlled multiplex PCR. In the authors' own workflow: Nucleated cell counts per sample were estimated from amplification of reference gene primers within the assay. To quantify the absolute abundance of each unique TCRbeta CDR3 rearrangement, sequence reads were collapsed and filtered. Productive Simpson clonality was computed per sample as the square root of Simpson's diversity index over productive rearrangements. In its TCRdb copy, this immuneACCESS table keeps in-frame sequences only and misses some clones. Where compared with another copy, unresolved V genes explain less than half of these, and the others have no known cause. For V, J and clone size, that table is used; D and trimming come from the DNA. This sample lists 160,000 or so clones; roughly 88% were detected once. Of the sample, about 2% is held by the ten largest clones.

Turning to this clone: The antigen this receptor binds is unknown. Per-base quality was not reported, and no clone a single base away is much larger than it.

Each collaborating institution followed its own protocols to collect whole blood in K2EDTA tubes. For TCRbeta analysis, collaborators shipped samples as frozen whole blood, isolated PBMCs, or DNA extracted from either of those sample types. Reading from cysteine to phenylalanine, the CDR3 counts 14 amino acids. Solely the CDR3 DNA is kept, with 42 bases framed from the first base. From V the trimming removes 5 bases and from J it removes 5 bases, while the gene matches leave 9 bases of the junction unaccounted for. CDR1 and CDR2 are read off the germline V gene as SGDLS and YYNGEE. The clonotype originates from a man between 18 and 35 years old with acute or convalescent COVID-19. The specimen sequenced was peripheral blood. This sequence uses TRBV9 and TRBJ1-2, with 7 central nucleotides matching TRBD1. In nucleotide form, the sequence is TGTGCCAGCAGTAAAACGGGACAGCCTTATGGCTACACCTTC. This yields the protein CASSKTGQPYGYTF.